This record covers a single T cell receptor (beta chain). The table lists this clone with a few counts. It lacks a known antigen. No much larger clonotype is one base removed from it; base qualities were not supplied. The CDR3 covers 18 residues, taking in both the cysteine and the phenylalanine. Only CDR3 DNA remains: 54 bases, in frame from the first base. Trimming removed 5 bases from V and 0 bases from J, leaving 22 bases between the germline ends. The germline V gene (reference sequence) supplies CDR1 LNHDA and CDR2 SQIVND. This sample is drawn from a study of cytomegalovirus exposure and HLA in healthy donors (TCRdb year 2017). A note on the overall study: According to an earlier analysis of several hundred of the donors, about 190 million T cells yielded over 100 million unique TCR beta sequences and approximately 300 Gb of sequence data. Roughly 320 gigabases of sequencing data and 91 million or so unique TCR sequences made up an early release that covered some 640 HLA-typed donors. The genetic ancestry cluster associated with self-reported Caucasian donors included over 80% of the 398 genotyped donors. The study was designed to test whether signatures of past pathogen exposure could be identified by cataloging public T cell receptors. The T cell repertoires of some 670 subjects were profiled by immunosequencing and related to cytomegalovirus serostatus. In addition to the first cohort of around 670 subjects, a separate validation cohort of some 120 different subjects was used. To predict cytomegalovirus infection status, the study combined high-throughput TCR immunosequencing, statistical association of individual TCRs with disease status, and machine learning. A later analysis re-analyzed previously published TCR beta repertoires from 660 or so donors and added high-resolution HLA genotyping to study TCR occurrence patterns. Rather than drawing on any new phenotypic data, the later analysis identified candidate immune exposures from TCR beta sequences and the way those sequences occurred across donors. An earlier analysis of 587 of the donors used high-throughput TCR beta sequencing to judge whether each TCR beta V gene segment behaved as functional or pseudogenic. Donor age, sex, ethnicity and CMV serostatus were compiled together with the repertoire data. In a later genetic analysis, genome-wide SNP genotypes for about three fifths of the 666 donors were used, and that subset was treated as a discovery cohort. All discovery cohort repertoires had been generated on a single sequencing platform. Class I and class II HLA loci were covered by the typing at four-digit resolution. The number of donors typed differed by locus, with about 629-640 for A, B, C, DRB1 and DQB1, around 500 for DQA1, about 610 for DPA1, and some 440 for DPB1. About 5 DR-DQ haplotypes were handled as single units for association and clustering, since linkage in the cohort was strong. On average, around 230,000 unique TCR beta nucleotide sequences were sequenced per donor among 350 to 400 genotyped donors of the cohort, with 15% to 20% of those sequences being non-productive.

Receptors were amplified or captured by the immunoSEQ multiplex PCR assay. A mixture of 60 forward primers for TCR Vbeta segments and 13 reverse primers for TCR Jbeta segments was used in the multiplex PCR. Amplification of the CDR3 region of rearranged TCR beta genes was performed with a multiplex PCR assay on genomic DNA. Amplified TCR beta libraries were sequenced as 87-base-pair reads on the Illumina HiSeq System. In the paper's pipeline: A later analysis tallied 80 million to 95 million unique TCR beta chains across the 666 repertoires, and approximately 12 million of those chains were shared by two or more donors. Raw reads were error-corrected and collapsed into unique sequences by a nearest-neighbor algorithm in which closely related sequences were merged to remove PCR and sequencing errors. CDR3 sequences were aligned to IMGT reference sequences to assign V, D and J gene segments. For a sequence to be retained, at least a six-nucleotide match to both a V gene segment and a J gene segment was required. Rearrangements were called productive when the CDR3 lacked stop codons and stayed in frame with V and J; all others were non-productive. CDR3 was defined by IMGT convention, running from the second conserved V-encoded cysteine to the conserved J-encoded phenylalanine. The earlier analysis of 587 of the donors excluded sequences that lacked an unambiguous match to a single V gene segment. In an earlier analysis of around 590 of the donors, a V segment was called functional when productive rearrangements were above 56.7%, and segregating when the standard deviation between donors exceeded 5%. A statistical classification framework was built to diagnose cytomegalovirus status from the catalog of TCR beta chain sequences. In a later analysis, V and J genes were assigned by comparing TCR nucleotide sequences against IMGT/GENE-DB human TR gene sequences. In a later analysis, CDR3 sequences and most-parsimonious VDJ recombination scenarios were assigned using the TCRdist pipeline. In a later analysis, every TCR beta chain was defined by the combination of its CDR3 amino acid sequence and its V-gene family, and reads without a unique V-gene family were dropped. A later analysis removed nearly 600 highly shared, low-generation-probability nucleotide sequences to deal with suspected cross-contamination and a sequencing artifact. A later analysis calculated a clonal expansion index for each public chain from normalized within-repertoire ranks of inferred template counts. A later analysis computed generation probabilities with a VDJ recombination model fitted to out-of-frame rearrangements, and checked the results against IGoR. In a later analysis, TCR-TCR, TCR-HLA and TCR-CMV co-occurrence was scored with hypergeometric tests, and a repertoire-size bias correction was applied to TCR pairs. To estimate false discovery rates, a later analysis permuted the HLA or CMV assignments 20 times. A later analysis grouped co-occurring TCRs with DBSCAN, adding TCRdist sequence similarity when clustering within HLA-allele-positive subsets. Co-occurrence clustering excluded repertoires with fewer than 30,000 or more than 120,000 public chains, plus five with anomalous nucleotide sharing. Held by TCRdb, this immuneACCESS table contains in-frame sequences only and omits some clones. Under half of the omission traces to an unresolved V gene where checked; the cause of the rest is unknown. Clone size and V and J calls were adopted from that table, with D and trimming inferred from the DNA. Across this sample there are around 100,000 clones, with 55% to 70% seen only once. The ten largest clones capture about 2.2% of the sample.

The cohort comprised fewer than 700 healthy bone marrow donors. Cohort members were all nominally healthy when sampled, although unrecorded immune exposures were likely present. The donor was CMV seronegative and was included in the group of a few hundred seronegative cohort members. Every donor gave a peripheral blood sample, and the peripheral blood mononuclear cells from that sample were used for TCR beta sequencing. Genomic DNA was extracted from the blood cell samples with the Qiagen DNeasy Blood Extraction Kit. Results and caveats for the whole study, not just this receptor: A cluster of highly shared sequence variants was judged likely to represent a technical artifact of the sequencing pipeline. A few of the identified cytomegalovirus-associated TCR beta chains were confirmed in vitro to be specific for cytomegalovirus antigens. Over 15 rarely observed V segments, including chromosome 9 orphons, were excluded from the earlier analysis of approximately 500 of the donors because counts were too low. Cytomegalovirus status was reported to be diagnosed by the classifier with high specificity and sensitivity in both the original and validation cohorts. Roughly uniform sequencing depth across donors was assumed in presence/absence analyses, although this assumption may not hold. According to a later analysis, parvovirus B19, influenza, CMV and Epstein-Barr virus appeared linked to several top co-occurrence clusters. A further reported finding was that TCR beta sequences accurately predicted the HLA-A and HLA-B alleles for most subjects in the first cohort. A total of 150 to 200 TCR beta chains were listed by the study as associated with cytomegalovirus. Because the 87-base-pair reads could not distinguish some IMGT-functional V segments, including TRBV6-2 and TRBV6-3, those segments were excluded. According to a later analysis, most CMV-associated TCR beta chains appeared to be HLA-restricted, and the HLA associations seemed to be driven largely by CMV exposure. When HLA alleles, especially DR and DQ, strongly co-occurred, TCR associations were difficult to assign to individual alleles. At a false discovery rate of 0.05, a later analysis linked 16,951 TCR beta sequences to specific HLA alleles. Linkage disequilibrium might explain the correlated functional status among segregating V segments, but an unknown experimental factor could not be ruled out. While some public TCRs were present in many individuals, most TCR sequences turned up only very rarely across donors. According to a later genetic analysis, donors in an Asian-associated ancestry cluster had fewer N-insertions in productive TCRs than the approximately 670-donor mean. According to a later analysis, TCR association rates differed among HLA loci, with DRB1 alleles showing the most associated TCRs and HLA-C alleles showing the fewest. In a later analysis, HLA-associated TCR beta chains were found to be more clonally expanded and to have lower generation probabilities than equally common non-associated chains. In an earlier analysis of approximately 600 of the donors, most TCR beta V segments were observed in productive rearrangements about 87% or about 30% of the time, broadly matching IMGT annotations. The authors suggested that the approach could potentially be extended to other disease states and immunological phenotypes. An association between a missense DCLRE1C variant and V-gene and J-gene trimming of TCR beta chains was found in a later genetic analysis and replicated in an independent cohort. This cohort had only TCR beta chains sequenced, and the lack of alpha or paired-chain data limited which features could be detected. The only immune exposure information available for the cohort was CMV serostatus. Because HLA typing was unavailable for some donors at each locus, only the typed subset was used in association tests.

What was sequenced was PBMCs. This clonotype was obtained from a woman in her 30s in good health and CMV-seronegative. Recombination joined TRBV19 with TRBJ1-1, with a tentative D gene TRBD1 over 6 matching bases. This receptor carries the CDR3 CASSPGHLTHLMNTEAFF. The nucleotide sequence reads as follows: TGTGCCAGTAGTCCGGGACACCTAACCCATCTAATGAACACTGAAGCTTTCTTT.